This T cell receptor (beta chain) was sequenced for a study of blood T cell repertoires in COVID-19. Study-wide context: From T cells, B-cell-depleted T cells, or PBMCs came the material, which was cDNA or gDNA.

Clones were sequenced by immunoSEQ multiplex PCR, and TCRdb holds only the in-frame ones, with some missing. The sample lists fewer than 500,000 clones; approximately 77% were seen once. CDR3 size: 14 residues. The germline V gene has CDR1 KGHSH and CDR2 LQKENI. V shed 6 bases and J shed 1 base, with 12 bases lying between them. The gene calls are TRBV18 and TRBJ1-1, with no clear D. This clonotype was sampled from a human donor with acute or convalescent COVID-19. The donor label of this sample is uncertain. Sample: peripheral blood. CDR3 amino acids: CASSRDSKNTEAFF. As DNA, the CDR3 is TGTGCCAGCTCCCGGGATTCTAAGAACACTGAAGCTTTCTTT.